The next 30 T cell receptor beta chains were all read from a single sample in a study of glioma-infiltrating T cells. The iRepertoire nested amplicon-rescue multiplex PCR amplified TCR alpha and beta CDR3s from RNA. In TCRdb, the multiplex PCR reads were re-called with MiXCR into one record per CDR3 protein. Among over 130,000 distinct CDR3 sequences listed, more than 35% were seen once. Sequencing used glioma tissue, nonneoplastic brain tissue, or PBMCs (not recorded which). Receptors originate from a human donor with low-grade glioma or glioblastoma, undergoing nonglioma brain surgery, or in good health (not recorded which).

The CDR3 loop reads CSVVGSETQYF. The DNA for the CDR3 is TGCAGCGTTGTAGGGTCCGAGACCCAGTACTTC. This sequence joins TRBV29-1 and TRBJ2-5; D is unresolved. The V end was cut by 4 bases, the J end by 5 bases, with 8 bases between. The CDR3 has 11 amino acids. Germline V CDR1 and CDR2: SQVTM, ANQGSEA.

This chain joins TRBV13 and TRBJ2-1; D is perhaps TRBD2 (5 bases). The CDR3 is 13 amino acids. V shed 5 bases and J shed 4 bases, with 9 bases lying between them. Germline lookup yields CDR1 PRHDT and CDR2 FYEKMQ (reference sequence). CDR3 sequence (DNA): TGTGCCAGCAGCGTTAGACTATACAATGAGCAGTTCTTC. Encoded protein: CASSVRLYNEQFF.

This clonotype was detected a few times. The CDR3 protein is CASSQSRSSYEQYF. The CDR3 bases are TGCGCCAGCAGCCAATCAAGATCGTCCTACGAGCAGTACTTC. The V and J genes are TRBV4-3 and TRBJ2-7; D uncertain. The CDR3 covers 14 residues. The V end was cut by 2 bases, the J end by 1 base, with 9 bases between. Per the germline V gene, CDR1 is LGHNA and CDR2 is YSLEER.

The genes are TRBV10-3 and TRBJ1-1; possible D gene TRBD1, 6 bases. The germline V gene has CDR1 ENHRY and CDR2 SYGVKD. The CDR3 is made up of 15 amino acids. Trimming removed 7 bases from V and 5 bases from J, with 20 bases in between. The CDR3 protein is CAITPAGGAGTEAFF. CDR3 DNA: TGTGCCATCACCCCAGCGGGGGGCGCGGGTACTGAAGCTTTCTTT.

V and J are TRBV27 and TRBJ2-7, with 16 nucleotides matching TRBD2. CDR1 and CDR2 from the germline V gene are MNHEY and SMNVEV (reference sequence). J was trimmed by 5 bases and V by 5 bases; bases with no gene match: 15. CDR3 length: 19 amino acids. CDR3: CASSRRTGTSGRGYNEQYF. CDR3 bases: TGTGCCAGCAGTCGCCGGACCGGGACTAGCGGGAGGGGGTACAACGAGCAGTACTTC.

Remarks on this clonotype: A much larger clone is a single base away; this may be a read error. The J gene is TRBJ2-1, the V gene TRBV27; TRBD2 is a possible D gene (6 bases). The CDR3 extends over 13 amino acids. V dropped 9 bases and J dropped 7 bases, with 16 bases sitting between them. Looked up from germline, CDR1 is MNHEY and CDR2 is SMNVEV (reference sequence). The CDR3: CASRLVGVNEQFF. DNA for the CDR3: TGTGCCAGTCGACTAGTGGGAGTAAATGAGCAGTTCTTC.

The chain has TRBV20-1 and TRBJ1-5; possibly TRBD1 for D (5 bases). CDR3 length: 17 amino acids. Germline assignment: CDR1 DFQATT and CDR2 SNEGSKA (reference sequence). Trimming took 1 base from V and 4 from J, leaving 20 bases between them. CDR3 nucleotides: TGCAGTGCTAGAGGACCGGGACCCTCAGTAGCAAATCAGCCCCAGCATTTT. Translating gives CSARGPGPSVANQPQHF.

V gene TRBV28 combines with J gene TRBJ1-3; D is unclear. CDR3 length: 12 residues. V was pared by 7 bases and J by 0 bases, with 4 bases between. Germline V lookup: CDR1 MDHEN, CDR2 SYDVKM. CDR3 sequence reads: CASMYSGNTIYF. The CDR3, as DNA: TGTGCCAGCATGTACTCTGGAAACACCATATATTTT. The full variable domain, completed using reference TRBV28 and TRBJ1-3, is DVKVTQSSRYLVKRTGEKVFLECVQDMDHENMFWYRQDPGLGLRLIYFSYDVKMKEKGDIPEGYSVSREKKERFSLILESASTNQTSMYLCASMYSGNTIYFGEGSWLTVV.

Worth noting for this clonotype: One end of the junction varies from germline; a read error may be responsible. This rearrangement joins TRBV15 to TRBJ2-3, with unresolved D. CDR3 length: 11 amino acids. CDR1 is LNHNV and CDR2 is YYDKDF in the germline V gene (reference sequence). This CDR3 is CATGTADTQCF. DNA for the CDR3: TGTGCCACCGGTACGGCAGATACGCAGTGTTTT.

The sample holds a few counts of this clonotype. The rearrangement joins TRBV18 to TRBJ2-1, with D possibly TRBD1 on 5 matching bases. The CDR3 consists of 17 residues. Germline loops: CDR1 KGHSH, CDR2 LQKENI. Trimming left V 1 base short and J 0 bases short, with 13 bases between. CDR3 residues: CASSPLKDIYSYNEQFF. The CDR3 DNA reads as TGTGCCAGCTCACCACTAAAGGACATCTACTCCTACAATGAGCAGTTCTTC.

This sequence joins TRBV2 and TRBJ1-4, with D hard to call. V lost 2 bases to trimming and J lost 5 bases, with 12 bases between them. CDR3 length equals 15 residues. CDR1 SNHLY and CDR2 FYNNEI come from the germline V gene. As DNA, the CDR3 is TGTGCCAGCAGTGAAAATAGGCGCGGGAATGAAAAACTGTTTTTT. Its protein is CASSENRRGNEKLFF.

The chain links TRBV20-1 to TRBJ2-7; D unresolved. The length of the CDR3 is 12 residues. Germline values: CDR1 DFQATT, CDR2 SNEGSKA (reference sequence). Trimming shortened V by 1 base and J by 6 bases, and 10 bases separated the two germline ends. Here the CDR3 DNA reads TGCAGTGCTAGAGTTTCACAATCCGAGCAGTACTTC. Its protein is CSARVSQSEQYF.

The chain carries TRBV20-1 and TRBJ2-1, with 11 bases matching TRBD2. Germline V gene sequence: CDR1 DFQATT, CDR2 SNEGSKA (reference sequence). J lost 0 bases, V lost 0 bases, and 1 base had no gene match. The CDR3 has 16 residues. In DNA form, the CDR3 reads TGCAGTGCTAGAGATAGCGGGAGGGCCTCCTACAATGAGCAGTTCTTC. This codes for CSARDSGRASYNEQFF.

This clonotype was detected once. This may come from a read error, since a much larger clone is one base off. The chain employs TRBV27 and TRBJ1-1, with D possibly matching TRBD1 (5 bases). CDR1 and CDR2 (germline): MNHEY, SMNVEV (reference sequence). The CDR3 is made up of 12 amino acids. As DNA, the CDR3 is TGTACCAGCAGTACAGGGAACACTGAAGCTTTCTTT. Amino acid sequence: CTSSTGNTEAFF.

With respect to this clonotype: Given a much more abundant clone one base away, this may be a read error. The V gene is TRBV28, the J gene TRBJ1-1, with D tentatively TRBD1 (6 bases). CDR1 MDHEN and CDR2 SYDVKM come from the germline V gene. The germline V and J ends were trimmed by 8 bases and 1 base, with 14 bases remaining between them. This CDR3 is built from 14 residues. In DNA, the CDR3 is TGTGCCAGCGGGCTCGGACAGCAGAACACTGAAGCTTTCTTT. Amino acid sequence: CASGLGQQNTEAFF.

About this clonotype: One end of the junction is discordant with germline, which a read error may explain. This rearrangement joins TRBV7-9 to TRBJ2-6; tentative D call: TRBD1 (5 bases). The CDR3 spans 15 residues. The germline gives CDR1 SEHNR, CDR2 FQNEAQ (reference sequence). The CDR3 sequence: CASSLRLTGANVLAF. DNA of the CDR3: TGTGCCAGCAGCTTACGGCTCACTGGGGCCAACGTCCTGGCTTTC.

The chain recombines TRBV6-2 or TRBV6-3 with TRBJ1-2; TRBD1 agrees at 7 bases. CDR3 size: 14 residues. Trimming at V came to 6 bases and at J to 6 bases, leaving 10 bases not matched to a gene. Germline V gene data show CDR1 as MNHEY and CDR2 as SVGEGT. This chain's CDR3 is CASRTDRARDGYTF. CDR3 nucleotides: TGTGCCAGCAGAACTGACAGGGCCAGAGATGGCTACACCTTC.

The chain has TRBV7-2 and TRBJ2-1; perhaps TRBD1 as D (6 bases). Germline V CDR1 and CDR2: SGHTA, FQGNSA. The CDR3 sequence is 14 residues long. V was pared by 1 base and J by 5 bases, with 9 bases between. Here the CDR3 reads CASSLEGVDNEQFF. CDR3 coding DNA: TGTGCCAGCAGCTTAGAGGGGGTAGACAATGAGCAGTTCTTC.

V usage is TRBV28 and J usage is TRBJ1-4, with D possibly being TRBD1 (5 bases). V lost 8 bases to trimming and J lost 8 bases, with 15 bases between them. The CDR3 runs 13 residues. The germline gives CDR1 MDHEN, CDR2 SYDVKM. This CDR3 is CASYTGAGEKLFF. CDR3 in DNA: TGTGCCAGCTATACCGGGGCTGGAGAAAAACTGTTTTTT.

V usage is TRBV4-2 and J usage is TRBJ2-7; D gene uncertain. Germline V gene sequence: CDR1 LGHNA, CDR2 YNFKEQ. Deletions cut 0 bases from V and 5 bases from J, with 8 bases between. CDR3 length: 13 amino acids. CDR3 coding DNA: TGTGCCAGCAGCCAAGACCCCCTAAACGAGCAGTACTTC. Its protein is CASSQDPLNEQYF.

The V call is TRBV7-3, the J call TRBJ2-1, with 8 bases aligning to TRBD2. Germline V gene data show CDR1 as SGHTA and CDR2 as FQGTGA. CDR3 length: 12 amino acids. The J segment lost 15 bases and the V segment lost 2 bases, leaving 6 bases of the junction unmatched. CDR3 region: CASSLSGTRWFF. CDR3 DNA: TGTGCCAGCAGCTTATCCGGGACTAGGTGGTTCTTC.

CDR3 sequence reads: CASRRQGVPDTQYF. As DNA, the CDR3 is TGTGCCAGCCGTCGACAGGGGGTTCCAGATACGCAGTATTTT. V and J are TRBV6-1 and TRBJ2-3, with TRBD1 matching over 9 bases. Germline V gene lookup returns CDR1 MNHNS and CDR2 SASEGT. Trimming took 8 bases from V and 4 from J; bases not matched to a gene: 7. The CDR3 totals 14 residues.

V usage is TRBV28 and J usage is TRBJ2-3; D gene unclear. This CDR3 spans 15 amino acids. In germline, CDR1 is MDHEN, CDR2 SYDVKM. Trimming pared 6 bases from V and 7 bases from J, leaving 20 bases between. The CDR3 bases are TGTGCCAGCAGCCGCACTCAGCTAGTTCCATATACGCAGTATTTT. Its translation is CASSRTQLVPYTQYF.

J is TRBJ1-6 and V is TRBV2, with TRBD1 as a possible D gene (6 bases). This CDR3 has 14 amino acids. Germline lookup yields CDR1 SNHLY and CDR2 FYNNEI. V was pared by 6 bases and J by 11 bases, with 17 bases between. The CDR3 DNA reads TGTGCCAGCAGAGGACAGTCGATGGGTCCACCCCTCCACTTT. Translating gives CASRGQSMGPPLHF.

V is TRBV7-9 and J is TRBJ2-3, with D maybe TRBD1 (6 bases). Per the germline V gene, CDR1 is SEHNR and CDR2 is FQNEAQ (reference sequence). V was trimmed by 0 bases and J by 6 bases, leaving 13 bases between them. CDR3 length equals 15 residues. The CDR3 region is CASSLAEYRVDTQYF. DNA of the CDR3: TGTGCCAGCAGCTTAGCGGAATACAGGGTGGATACGCAGTATTTT.

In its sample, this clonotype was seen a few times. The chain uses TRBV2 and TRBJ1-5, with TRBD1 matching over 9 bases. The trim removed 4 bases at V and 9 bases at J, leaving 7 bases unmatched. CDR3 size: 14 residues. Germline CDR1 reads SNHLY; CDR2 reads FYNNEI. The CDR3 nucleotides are TGTGCCAGCAGTGGACAGGGGGAGTCCGGGCCCCAGCATTTT. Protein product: CASSGQGESGPQHF.

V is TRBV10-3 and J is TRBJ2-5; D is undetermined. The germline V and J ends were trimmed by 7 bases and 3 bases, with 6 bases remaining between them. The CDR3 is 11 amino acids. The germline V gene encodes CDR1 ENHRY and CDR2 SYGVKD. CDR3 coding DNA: TGTGCCATCACGCAGGAAGAGACCCAGTACTTC. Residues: CAITQEETQYF.

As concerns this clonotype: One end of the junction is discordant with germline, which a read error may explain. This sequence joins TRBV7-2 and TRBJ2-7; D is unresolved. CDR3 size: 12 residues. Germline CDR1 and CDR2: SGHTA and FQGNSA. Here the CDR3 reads CARSTSQDEQYF. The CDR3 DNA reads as TGTGCCCGCAGCACAAGCCAGGACGAGCAGTACTTC.

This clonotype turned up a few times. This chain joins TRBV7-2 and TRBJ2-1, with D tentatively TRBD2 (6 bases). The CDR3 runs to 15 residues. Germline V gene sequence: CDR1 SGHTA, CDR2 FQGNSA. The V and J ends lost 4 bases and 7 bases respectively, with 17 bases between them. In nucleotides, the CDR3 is TGTGCCAGCAGCTCCGCCCTGGGCGGGAAAAATGAGCAGTTCTTC. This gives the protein CASSSALGGKNEQFF.

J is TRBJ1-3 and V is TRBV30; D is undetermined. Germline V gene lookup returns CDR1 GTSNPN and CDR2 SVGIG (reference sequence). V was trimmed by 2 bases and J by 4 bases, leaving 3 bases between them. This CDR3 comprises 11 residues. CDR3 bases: TGTGCCTGGAGTATCGGAAACACCATATATTTT. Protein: CAWSIGNTIYF.